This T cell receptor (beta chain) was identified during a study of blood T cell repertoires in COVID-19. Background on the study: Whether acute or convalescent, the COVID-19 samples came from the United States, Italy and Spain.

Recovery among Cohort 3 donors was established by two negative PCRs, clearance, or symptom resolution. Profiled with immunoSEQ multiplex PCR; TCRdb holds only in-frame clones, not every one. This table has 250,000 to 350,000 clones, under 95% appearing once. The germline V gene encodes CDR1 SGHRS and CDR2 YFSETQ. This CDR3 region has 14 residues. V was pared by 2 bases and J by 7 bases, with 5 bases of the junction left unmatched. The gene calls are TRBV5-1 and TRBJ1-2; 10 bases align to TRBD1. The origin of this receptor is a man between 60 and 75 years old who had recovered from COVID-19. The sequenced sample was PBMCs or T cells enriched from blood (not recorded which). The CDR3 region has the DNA TGCGCCAGCAGCTTAGACGGACAGGGGGGTGGCTACACCTTC. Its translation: CASSLDGQGGGYTF.